Sequencing of this T cell receptor (beta chain) was carried out in a study of cytomegalovirus exposure and HLA in healthy donors. Measured with immunoSEQ multiplex PCR; TCRdb has only the in-frame clones, and not every one. The table lists around 230,000 clones, approximately 86% of them singletons. This sequence was found in a woman aged 30 to 39 in good health and CMV-seropositive. The sample comprised PBMCs.

CDR3 sequence reads: CASSRGTGDGEKLFF. Written as DNA, the CDR3 is TGCGCCAGCAGCCGAGGGACAGGGGATGGTGAAAAACTGTTTTTT. The genes are TRBV5-1 and TRBJ1-4; TRBD1 agrees at 10 bases. The CDR3 is 15 residues long. J gave up 7 bases and V 4 bases, and 7 bases lay outside the gene matches. Germline V gene sequence: CDR1 SGHRS, CDR2 YFSETQ.